This T cell receptor (beta chain) was captured in a study of beta chain features in type 1 diabetes. Study-wide findings and caveats: The analysis here could not establish whether HLA type shapes TCRB rearrangement.

Points on this clone: Antigen specificity is unknown. Other nucleotide sequences in the sample specify the same CDR3.

Blood was drawn once from each donor into heparinised tubes. The draws averaged about 120 mL. CD4+ cells of the naive, central memory, regulatory and stem cell-like memory types were sorted via CD45RO/CCR7/CD25/CD127/CD95/CD27. CDR3 length: 15 amino acids. Germline loops: CDR1 SGHTA, CDR2 FQGNSA. The V gene end was trimmed by 5 bases and the J gene end by 5 bases; junction bases not matched to a gene: 4. The authors reverse transcribed all of the isolated RNA, so sequencing captured expressed TCRB transcripts. Here immunoSEQ multiplex PCR was the method, and the copy in TCRdb shows in-frame clones only, minus some. The repertoire holds around 300,000 clones, with approximately 10% as singletons.

The TCR sequence derives from a woman in her twenties or thirties in good health. The chain couples TRBV7-2 to TRBJ2-3, with 13 bases that match TRBD2. What was sequenced was naive CD4+ T cells from blood. The CDR3 protein is CASSRGLAGVDTQYF. CDR3 sequence (DNA): TGTGCCAGCAGCCGAGGACTAGCGGGAGTAGATACGCAGTATTTT.